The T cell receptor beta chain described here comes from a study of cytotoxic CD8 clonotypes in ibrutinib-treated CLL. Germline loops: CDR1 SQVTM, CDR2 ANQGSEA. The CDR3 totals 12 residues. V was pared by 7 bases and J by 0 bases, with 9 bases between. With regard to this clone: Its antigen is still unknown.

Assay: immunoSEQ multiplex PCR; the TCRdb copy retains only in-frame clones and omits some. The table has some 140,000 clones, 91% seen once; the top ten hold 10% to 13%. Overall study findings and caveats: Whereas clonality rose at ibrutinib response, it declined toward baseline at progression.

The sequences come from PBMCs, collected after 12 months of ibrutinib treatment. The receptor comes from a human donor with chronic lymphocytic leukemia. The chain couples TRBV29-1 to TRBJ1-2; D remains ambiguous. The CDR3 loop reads CSGVSPNYGYTF. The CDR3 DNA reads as TGCAGCGGGGTGTCGCCTAACTATGGCTACACCTTC.